Each of the 14 T cell receptor beta chains below was sequenced from the same sample in a study of T cell repertoires in cytomegalovirus infection. MiXCR, applied by TCRdb to the reads, yields one record per CDR3 protein. The sample lists over 300,000 distinct CDR3 sequences, over 7.5% occurring once. What was sequenced was PBMCs. The origin of the receptors is a human donor in good health (CMV status not recorded). Some clones in this sample may be carry-over from other donors' samples.

This clonotype was seen a handful of times. The chain joins TRBV2 to TRBJ2-1, with D unclear. This CDR3 comprises 13 residues. Germline CDR1 and CDR2: SNHLY and FYNNEI. Trimming took off 6 bases at V and 12 bases at J, with 18 bases between the two ends. The CDR3 coding sequence is TGTGCCAGCAGGGGTATTGATATGATCGGGCAGTTCTTC. This encodes CASRGIDMIGQFF.

This clonotype was counted many times. This rearrangement joins TRBV7-6 to TRBJ1-3; D call uncertain. The CDR3 length is 13 residues. Germline loops: CDR1 SGHVS, CDR2 FNYEAQ. V lost 2 bases, J lost 4 bases, and 6 bases lay in between. The CDR3 coding sequence is TGTGCCAGCAGCTTAAAGTCCGGAAACACCATATATTTT. It yields the protein CASSLKSGNTIYF.

This clonotype was seen a handful of times. V is TRBV7-2 and J is TRBJ2-7; 11 nucleotides agree with TRBD2. The J segment lost 0 bases and the V segment lost 3 bases, leaving 1 base of the junction unmatched. The CDR3 contains 15 residues. From germline, CDR1 is SGHTA and CDR2 FQGNSA. The CDR3 DNA sequence: TGTGCCAGCAGCTTTACTAGCGGGAGCTCCTACGAGCAGTACTTC. Translation: CASSFTSGSSYEQYF.

This clonotype was seen a handful of times. This sequence joins TRBV20-1 and TRBJ1-1; D gene uncertain. Looked up from germline, CDR1 is DFQATT and CDR2 is SNEGSKA (reference sequence). Trimming shortened V by 4 bases and J by 0 bases, and 3 bases separated the two germline ends. The CDR3 covers 11 residues. The CDR3 coding sequence is TGCAGTGCTATCCTGAACACTGAAGCTTTCTTT. This gives the protein CSAILNTEAFF.

This clonotype was recorded many times. V gene TRBV19 combines with J gene TRBJ1-5, with TRBD1 as a possible D gene (5 bases). Germline V gene sequence: CDR1 LNHDA, CDR2 SQIVND (reference sequence). The V gene lost 8 bases and the J gene lost 1 base, with 15 bases spanning the gap. The CDR3 loop spans 15 amino acids. The chain's CDR3 is CASRHGGSSNQPQHF. CDR3 nucleotides: TGTGCCAGTCGCCACGGGGGATCGAGCAATCAGCCCCAGCATTTT.

This clonotype was observed a handful of times. The rearrangement links TRBV7-2 to TRBJ1-1; D gene ambiguous. V lost 10 bases and J lost 1, with 16 bases in between. The germline V gene encodes CDR1 SGHTA and CDR2 FQGNSA. CDR3 length equals 14 residues. The CDR3 DNA follows: TGTGCCACCGACGCCGGGAGGGAGAACACTGAAGCTTTCTTT. It specifies CATDAGRENTEAFF.

There are many counts of this clonotype. This chain links TRBV7-9 with TRBJ1-1, with TRBD1 matching over 8 bases. The ends lost 6 bases at V and 1 base at J; junction bases unmatched: 7. The germline V gene has CDR1 SEHNR and CDR2 FQNEAQ (reference sequence). The CDR3 consists of 15 residues. The CDR3 loop is CASRRAGGRNTEAFF. The CDR3 DNA sequence: TGTGCCAGCAGGAGGGCAGGGGGCAGGAACACTGAAGCTTTCTTT. The variable domain in full, completed from reference TRBV7-9 and TRBJ1-1, reads DTGVSQNPRHKITKRGQNVTFRCDPISEHNRLYWYRQTLGQGPEFLTYFQNEAQLEKSRLLSDRFSAERPKGSFSTLEIQRTEQGDSAMYLCASRRAGGRNTEAFFGQGTRLTVV.

This clonotype occurred once. A much more abundant neighbour one base away suggests this may be a read error. The V and J genes are TRBV7-8 and TRBJ2-7; weak D call: TRBD2 (5 bases). Trimming removed 8 bases at V and 4 bases at J, with 18 bases between. Germline CDR1 SGHVS, CDR2 FQNEAQ. The CDR3 is made up of 14 amino acids. CDR3 amino acids: CASATSPLEYEQYF. The CDR3 region has the DNA TGTGCCAGCGCTACTAGTCCTTTGGAATACGAGCAGTACTTC.

This clonotype came up a few times. The V gene is TRBV6-2 or TRBV6-3, the J gene TRBJ2-7; 7 nucleotides agree with TRBD2. CDR3 length: 15 residues. The germline V gene encodes CDR1 MNHEY and CDR2 SVGEGT. After removal of 10 bases from V and 2 bases from J, the junction contained 14 bases not matched to a gene. The CDR3 loop is CATSSGRGTTYEQYF. The CDR3 DNA follows: TGTGCCACCTCTAGTGGGAGGGGAACTACCTACGAGCAGTACTTC.

The chain is built from TRBV20-1 and TRBJ2-3; the D is unclear. V was shortened by 2 bases and J by 0 bases, with 15 bases between the two germline ends. This CDR3 contains 16 residues. In germline, CDR1 is DFQATT, CDR2 SNEGSKA (reference sequence). Here the CDR3 reads CSARSRPTASTDTQYF. The CDR3 bases are TGCAGTGCTAGATCCCGACCGACCGCTAGCACAGATACGCAGTATTTT.

This clonotype was picked up a small number of times. This rearrangement joins TRBV29-1 to TRBJ2-5; no firm D call. Germline values: CDR1 SQVTM, CDR2 ANQGSEA. The V and J ends lost 4 bases and 2 bases respectively, with 5 bases between them. This CDR3 comprises 11 residues. The CDR3 nucleotides are TGCAGCGTTGCACTGCAAGAGACCCAGTACTTC. Its translation: CSVALQETQYF.

Many counts were recorded for this clonotype. The chain links TRBV7-2 to TRBJ2-2, with D possibly matching TRBD2 (6 bases). From germline, CDR1 is SGHTA and CDR2 FQGNSA. The ends were cut back, 4 bases at V and 8 bases at J, with 8 bases in the middle. This CDR3 contains 12 residues. The CDR3: CASSWDFGELFF. CDR3 DNA sequence: TGTGCCAGCAGCTGGGACTTTGGGGAGCTGTTTTTT.

This clonotype qualifies as medium-sized. The V and J genes are TRBV7-2 and TRBJ1-1, with 7 bases matching TRBD1. From germline, CDR1 is SGHTA and CDR2 FQGNSA. The CDR3 contains 15 residues. V lost 3 bases and J lost 4; bases outside the gene matches: 8. The CDR3 DNA is TGTGCCAGCAGCTTGGACAGGACCATGTCCACTGAAGCTTTCTTT. The encoded protein is CASSLDRTMSTEAFF.

This clonotype was recorded at least ten times. V and J are TRBV28 and TRBJ1-2, with TRBD1 matching 11 bases. V trimming: 5 bases; J trimming: 6 bases; junction bases outside the gene matches: 8. Per the germline V gene, CDR1 is MDHEN and CDR2 is SYDVKM. This CDR3 region has 15 residues. CDR3 nucleotides: TGTGCCAGCAGTACCCGGACAGGGGGCATGCATGGCTACACCTTC. Amino acid sequence: CASSTRTGGMHGYTF.